The 18 T cell receptor beta chains below come from one sample, sequenced in a study of blood T cell repertoires in COVID-19. This table comes from immunoSEQ multiplex PCR, and its TCRdb copy is limited to in-frame clones, with some not included. This sample carries roughly 5,000 clones, about nine tenths of them seen once, and the ten largest clones take less than 25%. Material: peripheral blood. Receptors were obtained from a human donor in a cohort sampled during active COVID-19.

This clone was recorded once. The chain combines TRBV24-1 with TRBJ2-5; maybe TRBD1 (5 bases). Germline lookup yields CDR1 KGHDR and CDR2 SFDVKD. The CDR3 is made up of 14 amino acids. The V and J ends lost 7 bases and 4 bases respectively, with 15 bases between them. The CDR3 sequence is CATSPQGRGETQYF. CDR3 coding DNA: TGTGCCACCAGCCCCCAGGGTAGAGGAGAGACCCAGTACTTC.

The J gene is TRBJ2-2, the V gene TRBV18, with D possibly being TRBD1 (5 bases). Trimming took off 4 bases at V and 8 bases at J, with 17 bases between the two ends. Per germline, CDR1 KGHSH and CDR2 LQKENI. The length of the CDR3 is 15 residues. CDR3 amino acids: CASSQGHSPTGELFF. The CDR3 DNA sequence: TGTGCCAGCTCACAAGGACATTCACCCACTGGGGAGCTGTTTTTT.

This clone has a handful of counts. The gene calls are TRBV3-1 (or the pseudogene TRBV3-2) and TRBJ1-5; 9 positions agree with TRBD1. The CDR3 has 18 amino acids. Unmatched junction bases numbered 11, after V lost 1 base and J lost 4 bases. Per germline, CDR1 LGHDT and CDR2 YNNKEL (reference sequence). This chain's CDR3 is CASSQGTGGLPGNQPQHF. CDR3 coding DNA: TGTGCCAGCAGCCAAGGAACAGGGGGCCTCCCGGGGAATCAGCCCCAGCATTTT.

The chain has TRBV6-2 or TRBV6-3 and TRBJ1-1, with 7 nucleotides matching TRBD1. Germline V gene sequence: CDR1 MNHEY, CDR2 SVGEGT. J gave up 11 bases and V 1 base, and 7 bases lay outside the gene matches. The CDR3 runs to 13 residues. The CDR3, as DNA: TGTGCCAGCAGTTACTATGAGGGGGCGGGTGCTTTCTTT. This encodes CASSYYEGAGAFF.

The chain carries TRBV4-1 and TRBJ2-1, with 10 bases aligning to TRBD1. The J segment lost 6 bases and the V segment lost 3 bases, leaving 8 bases of the junction unmatched. The CDR3 spans 16 residues. CDR1 and CDR2 (germline): MGHRA, YSYEKL. The chain's CDR3 is CASSQGLGQGPNEQFF. CDR3 DNA sequence: TGCGCCAGCAGCCAGGGTTTGGGACAGGGGCCCAATGAGCAGTTCTTC.

The chain combines TRBV30 with TRBJ1-1; D gene uncertain. With 0 bases removed from V and 4 bases from J, the gap between germline ends came to 3 bases. The CDR3 is 11 amino acids. The germline gives CDR1 GTSNPN, CDR2 SVGIG (reference sequence). The chain's CDR3 is CAWSVLTEAFF. CDR3 DNA: TGTGCCTGGAGTGTACTCACTGAAGCTTTCTTT.

This clone has just one count. The chain employs TRBV5-6 and TRBJ1-1, with D tentatively TRBD1 (5 bases). This CDR3 has 13 amino acids. Germline values: CDR1 SGHDT, CDR2 YYEEEE. V was pared by 0 bases and J by 8 bases, with 11 bases between. The CDR3 reads CASSLGGGREAFF. The CDR3 DNA is TGTGCCAGCAGCTTGGGGGGCGGCAGGGAAGCTTTCTTT.

This clone was detected only once. The V and J genes are TRBV2 and TRBJ2-1, with 13 bases identical to TRBD2. The CDR3 has 19 residues. The V gene's germline CDR1 is SNHLY and CDR2 FYNNEI. Germline trimming cut 6 bases from V and 0 bases from J; bases unmatched to any gene: 11. CDR3 region: CASRTRTSGSPSSYNEQFF. The CDR3 DNA reads TGTGCCAGCAGGACCAGGACTAGCGGGAGCCCCAGCTCCTACAATGAGCAGTTCTTC.

The chain uses TRBV5-5 and TRBJ2-3; 11 bases line up with TRBD1. Germline CDR1 is SGHKS and CDR2 is YYEKEE (reference sequence). After removal of 5 bases from V and 4 bases from J, the junction contained 6 bases not matched to a gene. The length of the CDR3 is 15 residues. CDR3 sequence: CASSPGQGVSDTQYF. The DNA of the CDR3 is TGTGCCAGCAGTCCGGGACAGGGGGTTTCAGATACGCAGTATTTT.

A note on this clone: One end of the junction varies from germline; a read error may be responsible. This rearrangement joins TRBV20-1 to TRBJ1-1, with a weak D call TRBD1 (6 bases). CDR3 size: 11 residues. Looked up from germline, CDR1 is DFQATT and CDR2 is SNEGSKA (reference sequence). The CDR3 region is CSAWTAAVVGF. The DNA for the CDR3 is TGCAGTGCTTGGACAGCTGCCGTTGTGGGATTT.

The chain carries TRBV28 and TRBJ1-2; 8 bases line up with TRBD1. Germline V lookup: CDR1 MDHEN, CDR2 SYDVKM. After removal of 6 bases from V and 2 bases from J, the junction contained 11 bases not matched to a gene. The CDR3 runs to 16 residues. CDR3 protein: CASRRPTGTGNYGYTF. The CDR3 coding sequence is TGTGCCAGCAGACGACCGACCGGGACAGGAAACTATGGCTACACCTTC.

The J gene is TRBJ2-3, the V gene TRBV4-2; 7 nucleotides align to TRBD2. From germline, CDR1 is LGHNA and CDR2 YNFKEQ. The trim removed 1 base at V and 3 bases at J, leaving 10 bases unmatched. The CDR3 consists of 17 residues. In DNA, the CDR3 is TGTGCCAGCAGCCAAGGGACGGGGGGTCGGGTGACAGATACGCAGTATTTT. Translation: CASSQGTGGRVTDTQYF.

The rearrangement links TRBV28 to TRBJ1-2; 7 bases fit TRBD1. V shed 6 bases, J shed 5 bases, and the junction held 15 bases outside the gene matches. Germline values: CDR1 MDHEN, CDR2 SYDVKM. CDR3 length: 16 residues. The CDR3 nucleotides read TGTGCCAGCAGGGTACAGGGGCCAAAGATGACATATGGCTACACCTTC. Translation gives CASRVQGPKMTYGYTF.

The chain has TRBV28 and TRBJ1-2; 8 bases line up with TRBD1. CDR1 is MDHEN, CDR2 SYDVKM, per germline. Trimming cost V 5 bases and J 4 bases; bases outside gene matches: 9. The CDR3 is 15 residues long. The CDR3 DNA sequence: TGTGCCAGCAGTCCCCCCAACAGGGGGGTCTATGGCTACACCTTC. Translated: CASSPPNRGVYGYTF.

The CDR3 spells CASGSGDRGQETQYF. The CDR3, as DNA: TGTGCTAGTGGTTCAGGGGACAGGGGGCAAGAGACCCAGTACTTC. The chain uses TRBV12-5 and TRBJ2-5; TRBD1 agrees at 11 bases. The junction had 3 bases not matched to a gene; V was cut back by 4 bases and J by 2 bases. This CDR3 is built from 15 residues. Germline assignment: CDR1 LGHNT and CDR2 FRNRAP.

DNA for the CDR3: TGTGCCAGCAGAGGACTAGCGGGGGGGATCCAAGAGACCCAGTACTTC. As protein: CASRGLAGGIQETQYF. This sequence joins TRBV27 and TRBJ2-5; the match to TRBD2 covers 15 bases. The CDR3 is made up of 16 amino acids. J lost 1 base, V lost 6 bases, and 3 bases had no gene match. Germline CDR1 reads MNHEY; CDR2 reads SMNVEV (reference sequence).

The V and J genes are TRBV5-6 and TRBJ2-5; a possible D gene is TRBD2 (7 bases). CDR1 and CDR2 (germline): SGHDT, YYEEEE. This CDR3 contains 13 residues. The V gene lost 4 bases and the J gene lost 5 bases, with 12 bases spanning the gap. CDR3 amino acids: CASSDGGRETQYF. The CDR3 DNA is TGTGCCAGCAGCGACGGGGGGCGCGAGACCCAGTACTTC.

The chain has TRBV7-3 and TRBJ1-1; D is possibly TRBD1 (5 bases). V shed 5 bases and J shed 8 bases, with 15 bases lying between them. The CDR3 is 13 amino acids. CDR1 is SGHTA, CDR2 FQGTGA, per germline. Written as DNA, the CDR3 is TGTGCCAGCAGCGTGGGACTAAAAGGCGAAGCTTTCTTT. Encoded protein: CASSVGLKGEAFF.